The entry below gives a single T cell receptor beta chain sequence along with its context. Germline V gene lookup returns CDR1 LNHNV and CDR2 YYDKDF (reference sequence). The CDR3 consists of 13 residues. Deletions cut 0 bases from V and 4 bases from J, with 4 bases between. TCR beta from blood CD8+ and CD4+ T cells was sequenced. Controls were age- and sex-matched healthy donors. Negative isolation was used for CD8+ and CD4+ T cells, and FACS enrichment was applied to TEMRA cells. cDNA came from about 0.51 to 1 ug RNA primed by random hexamers. Amplification of the TCR beta CDR3 was carried out by immunoSEQ multiplex PCR, which spanned a total of 54 Vbeta and 13 Jbeta segments. TCRdb re-called the immunoSEQ multiplex PCR reads through MiXCR, storing one row per CDR3 protein. The table includes 69,000 or so distinct CDR3 sequences, roughly 94% detected once. These data belong to a study of CD8 T cells in Susac syndrome.

The chain joins TRBV15 to TRBJ2-1; D remains ambiguous. The receptor was derived from a human donor in good health. Sequencing was performed on CD8+ T cells from PBMCs. CDR3 in amino acids: CATSREQYNEQFF. The CDR3 coding sequence is TGTGCCACCAGCAGAGAACAGTACAATGAGCAGTTCTTC.